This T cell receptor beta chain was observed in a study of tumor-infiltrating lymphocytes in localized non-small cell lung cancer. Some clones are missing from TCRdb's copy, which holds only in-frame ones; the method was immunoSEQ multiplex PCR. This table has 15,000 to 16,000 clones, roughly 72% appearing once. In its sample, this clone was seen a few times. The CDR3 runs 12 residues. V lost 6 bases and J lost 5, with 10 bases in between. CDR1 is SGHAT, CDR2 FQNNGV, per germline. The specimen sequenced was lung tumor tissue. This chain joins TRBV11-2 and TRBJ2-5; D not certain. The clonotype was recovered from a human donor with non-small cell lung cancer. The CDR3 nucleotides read TGTGCCAGCAGGTCCCTAGGGGAGACCCAGTACTTC. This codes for CASRSLGETQYF.